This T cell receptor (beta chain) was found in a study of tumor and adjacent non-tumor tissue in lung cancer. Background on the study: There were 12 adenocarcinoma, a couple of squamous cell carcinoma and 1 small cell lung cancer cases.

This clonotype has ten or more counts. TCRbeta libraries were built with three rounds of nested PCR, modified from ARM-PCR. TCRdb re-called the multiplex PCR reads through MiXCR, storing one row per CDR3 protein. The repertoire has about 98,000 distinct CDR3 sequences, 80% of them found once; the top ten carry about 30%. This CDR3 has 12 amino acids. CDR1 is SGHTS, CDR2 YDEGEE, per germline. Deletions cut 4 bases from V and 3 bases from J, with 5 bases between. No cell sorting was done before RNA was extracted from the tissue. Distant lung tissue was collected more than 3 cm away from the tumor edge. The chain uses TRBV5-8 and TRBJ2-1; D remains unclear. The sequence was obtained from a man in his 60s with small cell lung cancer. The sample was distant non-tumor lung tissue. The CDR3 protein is CASSRNYNEQFF. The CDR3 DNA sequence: TGTGCCAGCAGCCGGAACTACAATGAGCAGTTCTTC.